This T cell receptor (beta chain) was observed in a study of blood T cell repertoires in COVID-19. Whole-study context: Spain, Italy and the United States supplied samples that represented acute and convalescent COVID-19. Sources were T cells, B-cell-depleted T cells, or PBMCs; the material itself was cDNA or gDNA.

This clone was seen only once. In the authors' methods: Using reference gene primer amplification, nucleated cell counts were estimated. TCRdb's table, derived via immunoSEQ multiplex PCR, lists solely in-frame clones and lacks some. V and J calls and clone size come straight from that table; D and trimming were deduced from the DNA. The table records around 99,000 clones, 75% to 95% of them present only once. The CDR3 runs 14 residues. Germline values: CDR1 KGHSH, CDR2 LQKENI. Between the trimmed V and J ends, which lost 1 base and 0 bases, there was a span of 6 bases. The sequence derives from a man aged 50-59 years with acute or convalescent COVID-19. Sequences were obtained from peripheral blood. J is TRBJ1-1 and V is TRBV18; D is ambiguous. The CDR3 sequence is CASSPRQVNTEAFF. In DNA form, the CDR3 reads TGTGCCAGCTCACCACGGCAGGTGAACACTGAAGCTTTCTTT.